The sample holds many counts of the clone carrying this TCR beta chain. Its antigen is undetermined. The sample is drawn from a study of beta chain features in type 1 diabetes. Study-wide findings and caveats: A potential PCR bias toward shorter templates would be equal in patient and control samples.

The CDR3 runs to 14 residues. Trimming removed 1 base at V and 6 bases at J, with 10 bases between. Germline loops: CDR1 SGHTA, CDR2 FQGNSA. Sequencing targeted expressed TCRB transcripts, as all isolated RNA had been reverse transcribed. TCRdb's copy holds only in-frame clones and misses some; the assay was immunoSEQ multiplex PCR. The sample has about 130,000 clones, 9.2% seen once; the top ten hold 0.55% to 0.85%. The sample consisted of central memory CD4+ T cells from blood. The origin of this receptor is a man younger than 30 in good health. This rearrangement joins TRBV7-2 to TRBJ1-5, with D uncertain. CDR3 amino acids: CASSLVVVGQPQHF. The DNA for the CDR3 is TGTGCCAGCAGCTTAGTCGTGGTCGGTCAGCCCCAGCATTTT.